What follows are 8 T cell receptor beta chains derived from one specimen sequenced in a study of a mutant IDH1 vaccine in newly diagnosed glioma. As for time point: week 47, end of study. Vaccination comprised doses that each held 300 ug of mutant IDH1 20-mer peptide, plus topical imiquimod. TCRdb keeps only in-frame clones here, not all; method: immunoSEQ multiplex PCR. The sample holds almost 25,000 clones, 82% seen once. These receptors have no known antigen. Sequencing was performed on PBMCs, taken from a glioma patient whose treatment included an IDH1 peptide vaccine. These receptors originate from a man between 35 and 55 years old with glioma. Some clones in this sample may be carry-over from other donors' samples.

The rearrangement links TRBV9 to TRBJ1-1; D might be TRBD1 (6 bases). Germline V gene sequence: CDR1 SGDLS, CDR2 YYNGEE. There are 17 residues in the CDR3. V was trimmed by 2 bases and J by 4 bases, leaving 21 bases between them. The CDR3 DNA sequence: TGTGCCAGCAGCGTCTATTTGACAGGACTTAAGTCCACTGAAGCTTTCTTT. The encoded protein is CASSVYLTGLKSTEAFF.

The chain employs TRBV6-6 and TRBJ1-1; perhaps TRBD1 as D (5 bases). CDR3 length: 15 amino acids. The V gene lost 4 bases and the J gene lost 1 base, with 13 bases spanning the gap. Germline CDR1 is MNHNY and CDR2 is SVGAGI (reference sequence). The CDR3 loop reads CASSFSGTGNTEAFF. CDR3 coding DNA: TGTGCCAGCAGTTTCTCGGGGACGGGGAACACTGAAGCTTTCTTT.

V gene TRBV4-2 combines with J gene TRBJ1-1; no reliable D call. The V gene lost 1 base and the J gene lost 1 base, with 10 bases spanning the gap. Germline V gives CDR1 LGHNA, CDR2 YNFKEQ. CDR3 size: 15 residues. The CDR3 coding sequence is TGTGCCAGCAGCCAAGGGGGTAAGGGGAACACTGAAGCTTTCTTT. The encoded protein is CASSQGGKGNTEAFF.

V usage is TRBV9 and J usage is TRBJ2-7, with D perhaps TRBD2 (6 bases). Germline values: CDR1 SGDLS, CDR2 YYNGEE. The CDR3 sequence is 14 residues long. V lost 0 bases and J lost 4, with 11 bases in between. This CDR3 is CASSVGHGGYEQYF. Here the CDR3 DNA reads TGTGCCAGCAGCGTAGGGCATGGGGGGTACGAGCAGTACTTC.

The J gene is TRBJ1-1, the V gene TRBV7-9, with D possibly being TRBD1 (5 bases). The CDR3 runs 14 residues. The germline V gene has CDR1 SEHNR and CDR2 FQNEAQ (reference sequence). The V gene lost 2 bases and the J gene lost 1 base, with 8 bases spanning the gap. CDR3 bases: TGTGCCAGCAGCTTACTCGACAGGAACACTGAAGCTTTCTTT. This translates into CASSLLDRNTEAFF. Full variable domain (missing parts from reference TRBV7-9 and TRBJ1-1): DTGVSQNPRHKITKRGQNVTFRCDPISEHNRLYWYRQTLGQGPEFLTYFQNEAQLEKSRLLSDRFSAERPKGSFSTLEIQRTEQGDSAMYLCASSLLDRNTEAFFGQGTRLTVV.

V usage is TRBV5-1 and J usage is TRBJ1-2; unclear D gene. Trimming left V 0 bases short and J 8 bases short, with 11 bases between. This CDR3 comprises 13 residues. Germline V gene lookup returns CDR1 SGHRS and CDR2 YFSETQ. The CDR3 bases are TGCGCCAGCAGCTTGGACGGAACTGGCGGCTACACCTTC. Translated: CASSLDGTGGYTF.

The gene calls are TRBV6-1 and TRBJ1-1; perhaps TRBD1 as D (5 bases). The CDR3 is 14 amino acids. Germline assignment: CDR1 MNHNS and CDR2 SASEGT. Trimming left V 4 bases short and J 4 bases short, with 13 bases between. CDR3 protein: CASSAAGGGTEAFF. CDR3 sequence (DNA): TGTGCCAGCAGTGCGGCGGGGGGGGGCACTGAAGCTTTCTTT.

The V gene is TRBV7-2, the J gene TRBJ2-7; 10 bases agree with TRBD1. The CDR3 covers 15 residues. In germline, CDR1 is SGHTA, CDR2 FQGNSA. Trimming at V came to 5 bases and at J to 2 bases, leaving 6 bases not matched to a gene. The CDR3 DNA is TGTGCCAGCAGCCCAGGACAGGGGGAGACCTACGAGCAGTACTTC. Translation gives CASSPGQGETYEQYF.